This TCR beta chain was retrieved from a study of blood T cells in healthy people across ages. CDR1 and CDR2 (germline): DFQATT, SNEGSKA (reference sequence). The CDR3 has 12 amino acids. Findings of the study overall: Older age coincided with a roughly linear decline in TCR beta diversity per million T cells. What prevented conclusive comparison of naive and antigen-experienced cells was that PBMCs were unsorted.

Each donor was a healthy Caucasian individual from Russia, aged about 6 to 100. Every donor gave 7.5 to 10 milliliters of peripheral blood. PCR was performed a second time for 7 to 11 cycles using a sample-barcoded 5' primer and a J-beta primer mix. TCRdb itself ran the 5' RACE reads through MiXCR, one entry per CDR3 protein. The sample has about 1 million distinct CDR3 sequences, 40% to 50% seen once; the top ten hold under 20%. Notes on this clonotype: Its antigen is unidentified.

Sequencing used blood. The chain employs TRBV20-1 and TRBJ2-5; D is ambiguous. The end of the DNA aligns better with TRBJ2-7, so the J call may be wrong. This receptor was obtained from a woman aged 55-75 years in good health. CDR3 loop: CSANLGLGEQYF. CDR3 nucleotides: TGCAGTGCTAACCTGGGTTTGGGCGAGCAGTACTTC.